A single sample gave rise to the 5 T cell receptor beta chains below, sequenced in a study of blood T cells in healthy people across ages. It was with a sample-barcoded 5' primer and a J-beta primer mix that a second PCR of about 6 to 12 cycles was run. TCRdb re-called the 5' RACE reads with MiXCR, one entry per CDR3 protein. The sample consists of fewer than 900,000 distinct CDR3 sequences, roughly two fifths of them appearing once. The specimen was blood. All receptors come from a woman in her fifties or sixties in good health.

CDR3 in amino acids: CATRTVEANLGEQYF. CDR3 DNA sequence: TGTGCCACCCGGACGGTGGAAGCAAACCTAGGCGAGCAGTACTTC. The V and J genes are TRBV10-3 and TRBJ2-7; D gene unclear. Germline V gives CDR1 ENHRY, CDR2 SYGVKD. This CDR3 region has 15 residues. V lost 10 bases and J lost 6, with 25 bases in between.

The chain couples TRBV4-2 to TRBJ2-7, with TRBD2 matching 14 bases. V shed 0 bases and J 0 bases; nucleotides not matched to a gene: 4. Germline-derived CDR1 and CDR2 are LGHNA and YNFKEQ. The CDR3 totals 18 residues. This CDR3 reads CASSQERTSGGPSYEQYF. The CDR3 DNA reads as TGTGCCAGCAGCCAAGAAAGGACTAGCGGGGGGCCCTCCTACGAGCAGTACTTC.

The chain employs TRBV7-2 and TRBJ1-2; no definite D call. The CDR3 is 12 amino acids. V shed 5 bases and J shed 7 bases, with 11 bases lying between them. The germline V gene encodes CDR1 SGHTA and CDR2 FQGNSA. The CDR3 DNA sequence: TGTGCCAGCAGCCCCCCGGCTCCTGGCTACACCTTC. Its translation is CASSPPAPGYTF.

The CDR3 loop reads CASIRGPLGQETLYF. The DNA of the CDR3 is TGTGCCAGCATAAGGGGCCCACTCGGCCAAGAGACCCTGTACTTC. This chain links TRBV6-1 with TRBJ2-4, with D maybe TRBD1 (5 bases). CDR3 length equals 15 residues. Trimming left V 7 bases short and J 15 bases short, with 28 bases between. Germline lookup yields CDR1 MNHNS and CDR2 SASEGT.

The chain recombines TRBV25-1 with TRBJ2-1, with TRBD2 identical over 7 bases. Germline CDR1 and CDR2: MGHDK and SYGVNS. The ends lost 4 bases at V and 0 bases at J; junction bases unmatched: 12. The CDR3 is made up of 18 amino acids. This chain's CDR3 is CASSGPPGRASSYNEQFF. The CDR3, as DNA: TGTGCCAGCAGTGGGCCTCCAGGGAGGGCTAGCTCCTACAATGAGCAGTTCTTC.